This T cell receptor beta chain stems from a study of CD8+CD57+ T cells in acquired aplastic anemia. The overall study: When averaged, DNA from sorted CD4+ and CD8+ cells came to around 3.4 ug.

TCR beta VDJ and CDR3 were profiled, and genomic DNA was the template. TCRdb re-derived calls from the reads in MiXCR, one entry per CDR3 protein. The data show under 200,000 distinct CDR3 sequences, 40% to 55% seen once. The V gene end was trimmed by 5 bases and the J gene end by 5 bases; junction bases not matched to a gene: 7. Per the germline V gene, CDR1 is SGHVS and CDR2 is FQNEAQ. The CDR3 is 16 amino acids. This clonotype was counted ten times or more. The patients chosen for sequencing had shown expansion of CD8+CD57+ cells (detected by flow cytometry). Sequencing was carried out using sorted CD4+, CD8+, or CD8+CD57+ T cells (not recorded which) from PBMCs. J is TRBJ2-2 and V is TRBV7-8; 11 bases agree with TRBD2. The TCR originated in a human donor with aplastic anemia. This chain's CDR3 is CASSQVRTSGTGELFF. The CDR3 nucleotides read TGTGCCAGCAGCCAAGTGCGGACTAGCGGGACCGGGGAGCTGTTTTTT.